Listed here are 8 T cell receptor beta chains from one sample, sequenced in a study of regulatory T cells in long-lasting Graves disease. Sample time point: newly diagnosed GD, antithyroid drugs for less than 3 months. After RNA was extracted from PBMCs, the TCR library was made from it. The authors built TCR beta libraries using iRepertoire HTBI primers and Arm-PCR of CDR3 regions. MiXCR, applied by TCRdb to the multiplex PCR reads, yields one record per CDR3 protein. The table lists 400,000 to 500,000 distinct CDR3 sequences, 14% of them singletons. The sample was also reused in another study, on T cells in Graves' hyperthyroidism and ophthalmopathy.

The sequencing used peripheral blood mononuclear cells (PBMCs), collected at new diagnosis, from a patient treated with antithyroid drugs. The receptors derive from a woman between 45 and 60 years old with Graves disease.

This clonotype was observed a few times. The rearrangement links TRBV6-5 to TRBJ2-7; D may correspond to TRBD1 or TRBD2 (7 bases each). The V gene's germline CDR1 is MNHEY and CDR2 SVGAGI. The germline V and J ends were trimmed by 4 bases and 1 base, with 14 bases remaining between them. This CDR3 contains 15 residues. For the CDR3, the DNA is TGTGCCAGCAGTTCCAGGGGGGAGGGTTCCTACGAGCAGTACTTC. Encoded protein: CASSSRGEGSYEQYF.

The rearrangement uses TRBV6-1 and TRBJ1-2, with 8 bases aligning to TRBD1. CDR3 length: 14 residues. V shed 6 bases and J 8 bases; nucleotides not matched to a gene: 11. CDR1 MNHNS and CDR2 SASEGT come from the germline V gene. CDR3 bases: TGTGCCAGCAGCGCCGGGACAGGCCCTTTCGGCTACACCTTC. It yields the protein CASSAGTGPFGYTF.

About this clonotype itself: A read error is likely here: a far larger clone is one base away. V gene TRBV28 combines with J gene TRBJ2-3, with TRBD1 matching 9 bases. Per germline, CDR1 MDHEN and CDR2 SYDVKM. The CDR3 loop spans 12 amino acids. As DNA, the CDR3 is TGTGCCAGCACGACAGGGGGTACTGAAGCTTCCTTT. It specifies CASTTGGTEASF.

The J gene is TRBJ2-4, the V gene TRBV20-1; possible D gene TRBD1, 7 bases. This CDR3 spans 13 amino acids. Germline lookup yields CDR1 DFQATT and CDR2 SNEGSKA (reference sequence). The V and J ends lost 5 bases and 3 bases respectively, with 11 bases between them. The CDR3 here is CSALQGGKNIQYF. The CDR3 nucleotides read TGCAGTGCTCTGCAGGGGGGCAAAAACATTCAGTACTTC.

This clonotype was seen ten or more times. The CDR3 is CASSPRPAGETQYF. CDR3 bases: TGTGCCAGCAGCCCTAGGCCAGCTGGAGAGACCCAGTACTTC. The chain combines TRBV11-2 with TRBJ2-5, with no clear D. CDR3 size: 14 residues. V gave up 5 bases and J gave up 4 bases, with 14 bases separating them. CDR1 and CDR2 (germline): SGHAT, FQNNGV.

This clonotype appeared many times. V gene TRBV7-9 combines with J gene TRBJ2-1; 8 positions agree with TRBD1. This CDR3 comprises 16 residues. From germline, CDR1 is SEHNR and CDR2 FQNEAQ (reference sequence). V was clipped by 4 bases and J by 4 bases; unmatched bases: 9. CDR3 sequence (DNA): TGTGCCAGCAGCTCACGCGAGACAGGGGCGTACAATGAGCAGTTCTTC. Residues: CASSSRETGAYNEQFF.

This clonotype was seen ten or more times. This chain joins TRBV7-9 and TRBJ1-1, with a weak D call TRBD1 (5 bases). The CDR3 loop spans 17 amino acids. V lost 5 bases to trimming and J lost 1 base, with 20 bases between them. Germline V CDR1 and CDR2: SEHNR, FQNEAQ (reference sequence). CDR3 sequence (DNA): TGTGCCAGCAGCCCTATCTATCTGGGACGGCAGAACACTGAAGCTTTCTTT. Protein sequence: CASSPIYLGRQNTEAFF.

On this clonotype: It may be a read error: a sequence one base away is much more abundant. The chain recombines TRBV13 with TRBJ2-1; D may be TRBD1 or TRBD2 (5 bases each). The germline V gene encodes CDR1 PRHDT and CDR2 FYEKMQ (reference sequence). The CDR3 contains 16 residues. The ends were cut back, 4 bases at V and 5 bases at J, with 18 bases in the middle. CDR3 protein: CASSSSLGESNNEQFF. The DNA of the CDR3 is TGTGCCAGCAGCTCCTCCTTGGGGGAGAGTAACAATGAGCAGTTCTTC.